The T cell receptor (beta chain) described here comes from a study of shared clonotypes between healthy human individuals. Study-level background: Each donor's CD4 naive and CD4 memory cells filled three plates apiece, CD8 naive two, and CD8 memory one.

The assay was immunoSEQ multiplex PCR, and TCRdb's table has in-frame clones only and misses some. Of under 850,000 clones in the sample, 55% to 80% were seen once. CDR1 is SGHTA and CDR2 is FQGNSA in the germline V gene. This CDR3 spans 18 amino acids. Trimming pared 3 bases from V and 7 bases from J, leaving 28 bases between. The chain carries TRBV7-2 and TRBJ2-7; D possibly uses TRBD1 or TRBD2 (5 bases each). The clonotype originates from a woman in her 30s in good health. The sample comprised memory CD4+ T cells sorted from blood. The subset denotes: CD45RA-negative fraction. Here the CDR3 DNA reads TGTGCCAGCAGCTTGCCTGTGGGGAGTGGGGCAGCTCGAACTGAGCAGTACTTC. Its protein is CASSLPVGSGAARTEQYF.